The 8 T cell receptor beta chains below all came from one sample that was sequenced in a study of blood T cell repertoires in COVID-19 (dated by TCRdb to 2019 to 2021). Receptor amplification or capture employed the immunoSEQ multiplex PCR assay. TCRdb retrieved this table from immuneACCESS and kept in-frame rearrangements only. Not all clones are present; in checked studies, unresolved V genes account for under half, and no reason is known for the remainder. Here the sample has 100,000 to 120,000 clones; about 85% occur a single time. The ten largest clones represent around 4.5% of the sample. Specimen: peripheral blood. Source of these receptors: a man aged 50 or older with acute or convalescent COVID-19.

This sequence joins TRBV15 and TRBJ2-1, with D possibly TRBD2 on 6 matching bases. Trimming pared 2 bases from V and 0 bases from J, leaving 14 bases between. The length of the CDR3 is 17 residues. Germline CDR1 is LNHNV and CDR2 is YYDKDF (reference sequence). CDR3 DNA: TGTGCCACCAGCAGATCATCTAGCGACCTCTCCTACAATGAGCAGTTCTTC. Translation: CATSRSSSDLSYNEQFF.

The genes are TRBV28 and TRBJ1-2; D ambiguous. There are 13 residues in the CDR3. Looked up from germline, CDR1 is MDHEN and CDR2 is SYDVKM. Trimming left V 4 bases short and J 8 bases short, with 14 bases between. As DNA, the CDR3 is TGTGCCAGCAGTTGGAGTCGGGGAAGAGGCTACACCTTC. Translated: CASSWSRGRGYTF.

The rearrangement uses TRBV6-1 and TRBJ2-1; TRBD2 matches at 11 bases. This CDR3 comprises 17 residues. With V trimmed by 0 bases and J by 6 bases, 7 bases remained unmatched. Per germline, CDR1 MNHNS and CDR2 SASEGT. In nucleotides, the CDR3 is TGTGCCAGCAGTGAAGCGGGTCTAGCGGGGGGTATCAATGAGCAGTTCTTC. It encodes CASSEAGLAGGINEQFF.

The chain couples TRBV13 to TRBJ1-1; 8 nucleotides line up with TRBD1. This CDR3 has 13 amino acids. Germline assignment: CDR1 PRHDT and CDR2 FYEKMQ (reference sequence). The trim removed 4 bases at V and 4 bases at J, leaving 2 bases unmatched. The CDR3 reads CASSSDRATEAFF. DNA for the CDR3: TGTGCCAGCAGCTCGGACAGGGCCACTGAAGCTTTCTTT.

CDR3 coding DNA: TGTGCCAGCAGCATCTACAGGGCGCCTAATTCACCCCTCCACTTT. Amino acids: CASSIYRAPNSPLHF. The chain recombines TRBV11-2 with TRBJ1-6, with D tentatively TRBD1 (6 bases). This CDR3 has 15 amino acids. Germline lookup yields CDR1 SGHAT and CDR2 FQNNGV. V was cut by 5 bases and J by 6 bases, with 14 bases left in between. The variable domain in full, completed from reference TRBV11-2 and TRBJ1-6, reads EAGVAQSPRYKIIEKRQSVAFWCNPISGHATLYWYQQILGQGPKLLIQFQNNGVVDDSQLPKDRFSAERLKGVDSTLKIQPAKLEDSAVYLCASSIYRAPNSPLHFGNGTRLTVT.

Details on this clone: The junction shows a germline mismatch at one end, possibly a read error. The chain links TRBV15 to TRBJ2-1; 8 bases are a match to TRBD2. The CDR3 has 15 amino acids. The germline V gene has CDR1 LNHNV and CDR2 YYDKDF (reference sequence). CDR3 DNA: TGTGCCACCAGCGGAGAAGCGGGAGTCTACAATGAGCAGTTCTTC. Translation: CATSGEAGVYNEQFF.

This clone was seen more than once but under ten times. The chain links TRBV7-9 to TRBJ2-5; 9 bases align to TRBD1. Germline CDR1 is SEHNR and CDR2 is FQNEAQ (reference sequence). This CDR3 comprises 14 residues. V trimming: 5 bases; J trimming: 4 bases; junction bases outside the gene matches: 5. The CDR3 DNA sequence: TGTGCCAGCAGCCAAGACAGGGGGAGAGAGACCCAGTACTTC. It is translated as CASSQDRGRETQYF.

The CDR3 DNA sequence: TGTGCCACCAGCAGAGATTCTAGCGGGAGATACTACGAGCAGTACTTC. This encodes CATSRDSSGRYYEQYF. This chain joins TRBV15 and TRBJ2-7; 10 bases align to TRBD2. The CDR3 contains 16 residues. Per the germline V gene, CDR1 is LNHNV and CDR2 is YYDKDF (reference sequence). V shed 0 bases and J 3 bases; nucleotides not matched to a gene: 5.